The T cell receptor beta chain under discussion was sequenced for a study of blood T cell repertoires in COVID-19. In the study overall: The United States, Italy and Spain provided the acute and convalescent COVID-19 samples. From T cells, B-cell-depleted T cells, or PBMCs came the material, which was cDNA or gDNA.

The length of the CDR3 is 15 residues. Trimming removed 6 bases from V and 0 bases from J; junction bases left unmatched: 4. From germline, CDR1 is MNHEY and CDR2 SVGAGI. The age range of participants was about 18 to 95 years, with residence in about 25 US areas. In the authors' methods: Quantification of nucleated cells was approximated via reference gene primer amplification. Some clones are missing from TCRdb's copy, which holds only in-frame ones; the method was immunoSEQ multiplex PCR. V and J calls plus clone size are reproduced from that table; the DNA served to infer D and trimming. Found here are about 350,000 clones, around 87% of them singletons; the top ten hold approximately 5.3%.

The chain recombines TRBV6-5 with TRBJ1-3, with TRBD1 matching 8 bases. The TCR was taken from a woman aged 25 to 39 who had recovered from COVID-19. Sequencing was performed on PBMCs or T cells enriched from blood (not recorded which). The CDR3 sequence: CASRRQGSSGNTIYF. The DNA for the CDR3 is TGTGCCAGCAGACGACAGGGGAGCTCTGGAAACACCATATATTTT.